This T cell receptor (beta chain) was captured in a study of blood T cell repertoires in COVID-19. For the study at large: T cells, B-cell-depleted T cells, or PBMCs provided the cDNA or gDNA that served as material.

Germline V lookup: CDR1 ENHRY, CDR2 SYGVKD. The CDR3 contains 16 residues. V was shortened by 2 bases and J by 0 bases, with 11 bases between the two germline ends. In the original workflow: Nucleated cell counts were estimated from reference gene primer amplification. Measured with immunoSEQ multiplex PCR; TCRdb has only the in-frame clones, and not every one. That table furnishes V, J and clone size, whereas the DNA furnished D and trimming. There are 300,000 or so clones in the sample; around 86% occur only once, and around 1.5% lies in the top ten. The sequence derives from a woman in her 40s who had recovered from COVID-19. Sequences were obtained from peripheral blood. The chain carries TRBV10-3 and TRBJ1-5; no reliable D call. DNA for the CDR3: TGTGCCATCAGTGAGAGAGGCGGGCTTAGCAATCAGCCCCAGCATTTT. It translates to CAISERGGLSNQPQHF.